This T cell receptor beta chain was sequenced for a study of shared T cell receptors in the human thymus. V gave up 5 bases and J gave up 1 base; unmatched junction bases: 7. CDR3 size: 17 residues. Germline V gene lookup returns CDR1 SGHTA and CDR2 FQGNSA. The protocol was immunoSEQ multiplex PCR, while the TCRdb copy is restricted to in-frame clones and leaves out a portion. The sample includes just under 550,000 clones, 78% of them seen just once. The same data also contributed to another study, on human thymus T cells. That work adds: Congenital heart defects were the reason for the corrective surgery that the donors, healthy Finnish infants, were having. The thymus tissue came from resections taken during corrective heart surgery. Thymic and blood repertoires seemed to show skewed V and J gene use. Highly overlapping thymic repertoires among unrelated individuals were reported in related research.

The origin of this receptor is a boy less than two years old with a congenital heart defect. Sequenced input: thymocytes. The rearrangement joins TRBV7-2 to TRBJ2-5, with 13 positions matching TRBD2. The chain's CDR3 is CASSRRTSGSPQETQYF. CDR3 nucleotide sequence: TGTGCCAGCAGCCGCCGGACTAGCGGGAGTCCCCAAGAGACCCAGTACTTC. Using reference TRBV7-2 and TRBJ2-5 for the parts outside the CDR3, the full variable domain is GAGVSQSPSNKVTEKGKDVELRCDPISGHTALYWYRQSLGQGLEFLIYFQGNSAPDKSGLPSDRFSAERTGGSVSTLTIQRTQQEDSAVYLCASSRRTSGSPQETQYFGPGTRLLVL.